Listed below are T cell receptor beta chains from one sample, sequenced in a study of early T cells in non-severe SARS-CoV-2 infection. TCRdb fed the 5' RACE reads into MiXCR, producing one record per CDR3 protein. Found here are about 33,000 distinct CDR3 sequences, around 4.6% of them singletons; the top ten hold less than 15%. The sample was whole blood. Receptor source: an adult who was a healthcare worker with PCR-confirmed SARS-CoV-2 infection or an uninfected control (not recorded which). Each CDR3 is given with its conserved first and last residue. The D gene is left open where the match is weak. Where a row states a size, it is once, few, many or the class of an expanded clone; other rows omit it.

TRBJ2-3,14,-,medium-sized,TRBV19,CASSIVSGTDTQYF,TGTGCCAGTAGTATAGTTTCAGGAACAGATACGCAGTATTTT
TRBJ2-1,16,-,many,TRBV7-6,CASSLSTGSSYNEQFF,TGTGCCAGCAGCTTGTCGACTGGGAGCTCCTACAATGAGCAGTTCTTC
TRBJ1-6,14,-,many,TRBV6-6,CASSYFPVNSPLHF,TGTGCCAGCAGTTACTTCCCAGTGAATTCACCCCTCCACTTT
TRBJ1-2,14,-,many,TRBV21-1,CASSPRKDRAWNTF,TGTGCCAGCAGCCCCCGAAAGGACAGGGCGTGGAACACCTTC
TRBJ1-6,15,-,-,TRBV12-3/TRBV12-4,CASSFGDRINSPLHF,TGTGCCAGCAGTTTCGGAGACAGGATTAATTCACCCCTCCACTTT
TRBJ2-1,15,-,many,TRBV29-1,CSVAGGASLYNEQFF,TGCAGCGTTGCGGGGGGCGCCTCACTTTACAATGAGCAGTTCTTC
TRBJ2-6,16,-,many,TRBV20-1,CSARDDRISGANVLTF,TGCAGTGCTAGAGATGACAGAATCTCTGGGGCCAACGTCCTGACTTTC
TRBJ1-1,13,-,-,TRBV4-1,CASSLGFEEVAFF,TGCGCCAGCAGTCTAGGATTCGAAGAAGTAGCTTTCTTT
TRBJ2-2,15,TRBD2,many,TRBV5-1,CASSLGGGDTGELFF,TGCGCCAGCAGCTTAGGCGGGGGAGACACCGGGGAGCTGTTTTTT
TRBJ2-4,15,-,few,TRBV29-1,CSVESFGLAKNIQYF,TGCAGCGTTGAGTCCTTCGGTCTAGCCAAAAACATTCAGTACTTC
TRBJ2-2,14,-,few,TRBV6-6,CASSLGSVTGELFF,TGTGCCAGCAGTTTAGGGTCAGTCACCGGGGAGCTGTTTTTT
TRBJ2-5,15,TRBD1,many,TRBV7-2,CASSRTGRLQETQYF,TGTGCCAGCAGTAGGACAGGGCGATTACAAGAGACCCAGTACTTC
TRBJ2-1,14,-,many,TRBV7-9,CASTATGDYNEQFF,TGTGCCAGCACCGCCACGGGGGATTACAATGAGCAGTTCTTC
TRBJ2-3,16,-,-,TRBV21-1,CANNRGGLGGTDTQYF,TGTGCCAACAACCGCGGTGGACTAGGAGGCACAGATACGCAGTATTTT
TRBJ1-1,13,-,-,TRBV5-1,CASSEQGKTEAFF,TGCGCCAGCAGCGAACAGGGTAAGACTGAAGCTTTCTTT
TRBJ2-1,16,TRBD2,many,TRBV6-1,CASSGPTSGGADEQFF,TGTGCCAGCAGTGGGCCGACTAGCGGGGGGGCAGATGAGCAGTTCTTC
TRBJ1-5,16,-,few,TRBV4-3,CASSQAAGRLSQPQHF,TGCGCCAGCAGCCAAGCAGCAGGGAGGTTGAGTCAGCCCCAGCATTTT
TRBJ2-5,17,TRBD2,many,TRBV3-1,CASSLGTSGRLQETQYF,TGTGCCAGCAGCCTGGGGACTAGCGGGCGACTACAAGAGACCCAGTACTTC
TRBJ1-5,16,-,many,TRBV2,CASSLEGGAVYQPQHF,TGTGCCAGTTCCCTTGAGGGAGGGGCCGTCTATCAGCCCCAGCATTTT
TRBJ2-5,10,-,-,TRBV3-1,CASSQETQYF,TGTGCCAGCAGCCAAGAGACCCAGTACTTC
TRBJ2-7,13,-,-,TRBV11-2,CASSFLTAYEQYF,TGTGCCAGCAGCTTTCTGACAGCCTACGAGCAGTACTTC
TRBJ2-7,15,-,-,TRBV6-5,CASSYSRRDSYEQYF,TGTGCCAGCAGTTACTCGAGGAGGGACTCCTACGAGCAGTACTTC
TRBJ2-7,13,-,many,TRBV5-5,CASSPTGTYEQYF,TGTGCCAGCAGCCCCACAGGGACCTACGAGCAGTACTTC
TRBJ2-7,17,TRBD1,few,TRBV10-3,CAISDLRTGQSSYEQYF,TGTGCCATCAGTGACCTAAGGACGGGACAGAGCTCCTACGAGCAGTACTTC
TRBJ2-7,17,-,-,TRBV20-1,CSAGRDSHTLSSYELYF,TGCAGTGCTGGCCGGGATTCACACACCCTCTCCTCCTACGAGCTGTACTTC
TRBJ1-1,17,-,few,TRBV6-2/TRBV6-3,CASSYNGGRIMNTEAFF,TGTGCCAGCAGTTACAACGGAGGACGGATCATGAACACTGAAGCTTTCTTT
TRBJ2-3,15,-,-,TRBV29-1,CSVVAWTESTDTQYF,TGCAGCGTCGTGGCGTGGACAGAGAGCACAGATACGCAGTATTTT
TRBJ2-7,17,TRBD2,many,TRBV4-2,CASSQEPLAGAPYEQYF,TGTGCCAGCAGCCAGGAACCTCTAGCGGGGGCCCCCTACGAGCAGTACTTC
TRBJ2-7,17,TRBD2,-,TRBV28,CASSFSRSGGARYEQYF,TGTGCCAGCAGTTTCTCAAGAAGCGGGGGGGCCCGCTACGAGCAGTACTTC
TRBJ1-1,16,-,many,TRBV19,CASSTHRVTGIPEAFF,TGTGCCAGTAGTACCCACAGGGTTACGGGGATTCCAGAAGCTTTCTTT
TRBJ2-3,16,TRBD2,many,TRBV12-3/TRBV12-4,CASSFRAGGPTDTQYF,TGTGCCAGCAGTTTTCGGGCGGGGGGGCCGACAGATACGCAGTATTTT
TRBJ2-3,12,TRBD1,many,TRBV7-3,CASSHGQGTQYF,TGTGCCAGCAGCCACGGACAGGGCACGCAGTATTTT
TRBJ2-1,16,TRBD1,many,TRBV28,CASSPPGTGVYNEQFF,TGTGCCAGCAGTCCACCGGGGACAGGGGTTTACAATGAGCAGTTCTTC
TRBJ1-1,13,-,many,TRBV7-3,CASSLNGDTEAFF,TGTGCCAGCAGCTTAAACGGGGACACTGAAGCTTTCTTT
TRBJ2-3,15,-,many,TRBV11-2,CASSLAAGPTDTQYF,TGTGCCAGCAGCTTAGCCGCGGGTCCTACAGATACGCAGTATTTT
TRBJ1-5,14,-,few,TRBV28,CASRPDSSNQPQHF,TGTGCCAGCAGGCCCGACAGTAGCAATCAGCCCCAGCATTTT